One sample yielded the 22 T cell receptor beta chains listed below, sequenced in a study of blood T cell repertoires in COVID-19. The data were produced by immunoSEQ multiplex PCR, yet TCRdb's version contains in-frame clones alone and is incomplete. The data hold 90,000 to 100,000 clones, with around 83% observed a single time. The sequencing sample was made of peripheral blood. The receptors here all came from a man in his 60s with acute or convalescent COVID-19.

This sequence joins TRBV5-6 and TRBJ2-1; 9 bases match TRBD1. The germline V gene has CDR1 SGHDT and CDR2 YYEEEE. The CDR3 runs to 16 residues. The trim removed 0 bases at V and 12 bases at J, leaving 13 bases unmatched. For the CDR3, the DNA is TGTGCCAGCAGCTTGGCCGAGACAGGGGGTCTCTTTGGGCAGTTCTTC. Protein: CASSLAETGGLFGQFF. The full variable domain, in which reference TRBV5-6 and TRBJ2-1 provide the parts outside the CDR3, is DAGVTQSPTHLIKTRGQQVTLRCSPKSGHDTVSWYQQALGQGPQFIFQYYEEEERQRGNFPDRFSGHQFPNYSSELNVNALLLGDSALYLCASSLAETGGLFGQFFGPGTRLTVL.

The V and J genes are TRBV21-1 and TRBJ2-3; no check of the table's D call, TRBD2, against the DNA was made. TRBV21-1 is termed a pseudogene. This CDR3 is built from 15 residues. CDR3: CASSKRAVCTDTQYF. CDR3 nucleotides: TGTGCCAGCAGCAAGCGAGCGGTCTGCACAGATACGCAGTATTTT.

The genes are TRBV10-3 and TRBJ2-1, with 8 bases aligning to TRBD1. Trimming took 2 bases from V and 12 from J; bases not matched to a gene: 9. This CDR3 is 14 amino acids long. CDR1 is ENHRY and CDR2 is SYGVKD in the germline V gene. Here the CDR3 reads CAISEGGQDGGQFF. CDR3 coding DNA: TGTGCCATCAGTGAGGGGGGACAGGACGGAGGGCAGTTCTTC.

This sequence joins TRBV2 and TRBJ1-6, with 10 bases lining up with TRBD1. J lost 2 bases, V lost 5 bases, and 9 bases had no gene match. Germline V gene lookup returns CDR1 SNHLY and CDR2 FYNNEI. The length of the CDR3 is 18 residues. The CDR3 here is CASSNDRGRGPYNSPLHF. CDR3 nucleotide sequence: TGTGCCAGCAGTAATGACAGGGGGCGAGGTCCCTATAATTCACCCCTCCACTTT.

The gene calls are TRBV9 and TRBJ1-1; D remains unclear. Germline V gives CDR1 SGDLS, CDR2 YYNGEE. V lost 0 bases, J lost 8 bases, and 14 bases lay in between. This CDR3 region has 14 residues. The CDR3 region is CASSVALTKTEAFF. The CDR3 DNA is TGTGCCAGCAGCGTAGCCCTGACAAAAACCGAAGCTTTCTTT.

The chain has TRBV7-9 and TRBJ2-7; 11 bases are shared with TRBD1. The J segment lost 0 bases and the V segment lost 5 bases, leaving 15 bases of the junction unmatched. CDR1 and CDR2 (germline): SEHNR, FQNEAQ (reference sequence). CDR3 length equals 19 residues. CDR3 DNA: TGTGCCAGCAGCCCTGGGGAGGGACAGGGGGTGAAATCCTCCTACGAGCAGTACTTC. Residues: CASSPGEGQGVKSSYEQYF.

The genes are TRBV25-1 and TRBJ2-1; TRBD2 matches at 12 bases. In germline, CDR1 is MGHDK, CDR2 SYGVNS. The CDR3 is made up of 15 amino acids. V dropped 4 bases and J dropped 8; count of bases not matched to a gene: 6. The CDR3 DNA reads as TGTGCCAGCAGTGCAACTAGCGGGGGGCCCGATGAGCAGTTCTTC. This encodes CASSATSGGPDEQFF.

V is TRBV2 and J is TRBJ1-1; no clear D. The CDR3 contains 15 residues. Germline CDR1 is SNHLY and CDR2 is FYNNEI. V was cut by 0 bases and J by 0 bases, with 8 bases left in between. The CDR3 DNA reads TGTGCCAGCAGTGAAGCTCGCGGTATGAACACTGAAGCTTTCTTT. Its translation: CASSEARGMNTEAFF.

This chain uses TRBV4-1 with TRBJ2-1; D perhaps matches TRBD2 (5 bases). The germline gives CDR1 MGHRA, CDR2 YSYEKL. The CDR3 is 18 amino acids. Trimming removed 4 bases from V and 5 bases from J, with 24 bases in between. The CDR3: CASSPWVLNRERHNEQFF. For the CDR3, the DNA is TGCGCCAGCAGCCCGTGGGTGTTGAACCGGGAAAGACACAATGAGCAGTTCTTC.

This chain uses TRBV6-4 with TRBJ2-5; 10 bases agree with TRBD2. Germline V gene sequence: CDR1 MRHNA, CDR2 SNTAGT. Trimming cost V 3 bases and J 5 bases; bases outside gene matches: 6. The CDR3 covers 15 residues. The CDR3 loop reads CASSEAAGGPETQYF. CDR3 bases: TGTGCCAGCAGTGAAGCAGCGGGGGGGCCCGAGACCCAGTACTTC.

The chain employs TRBV28 and TRBJ1-5; D remains ambiguous. Germline V gene lookup returns CDR1 MDHEN and CDR2 SYDVKM. The CDR3 spans 15 residues. The V and J ends lost 6 bases and 2 bases respectively, with 14 bases between them. CDR3 region: CASSRPGSGNQPQHF. CDR3 in DNA: TGTGCCAGCAGCCGGCCGGGTAGTGGCAATCAGCCCCAGCATTTT. The full variable domain, completed using reference TRBV28 and TRBJ1-5, is DVKVTQSSRYLVKRTGEKVFLECVQDMDHENMFWYRQDPGLGLRLIYFSYDVKMKEKGDIPEGYSVSREKKERFSLILESASTNQTSMYLCASSRPGSGNQPQHFGDGTRLSIL.

V gene TRBV6-2 or TRBV6-3 combines with J gene TRBJ1-1; TRBD1 matches at 9 bases. The CDR3 totals 18 residues. J lost 5 bases, V lost 2 bases, and 15 bases had no gene match. The germline gives CDR1 MNHEY, CDR2 SVGEGT. CDR3 residues: CASSYPPGTGYRKTEAFF. CDR3 nucleotide sequence: TGTGCCAGCAGTTACCCCCCCGGGACAGGGTACAGGAAAACTGAAGCTTTCTTT.

This clone was observed a single time. V usage is TRBV21-1 and J usage is TRBJ1-5; the table's D call TRBD1 went unverified against the DNA. TRBV21-1 is a listed pseudogene. The CDR3 spans 17 residues. CDR3 coding DNA: TGTGCCAGCAGACCCGGTGAGGCCTACAGGGGAGGTCAGCCCCAGCATTTT. Translated, it gives CASRPGEAYRGGQPQHF.

The J gene is TRBJ1-2, the V gene TRBV29-1, with TRBD1 matching over 9 bases. With V trimmed by 3 bases and J by 4 bases, 3 bases remained unmatched. Germline V gives CDR1 SQVTM, CDR2 ANQGSEA. The CDR3 is made up of 13 amino acids. The chain's CDR3 is CSVEGQGTYGYTF. For the CDR3, the DNA is TGCAGCGTTGAGGGACAGGGTACCTATGGCTACACCTTC.

The chain is built from TRBV7-9 and TRBJ2-3, with D possibly being TRBD2 (5 bases). This CDR3 is 14 amino acids long. The ends were cut back, 2 bases at V and 9 bases at J, with 15 bases in the middle. Looked up from germline, CDR1 is SEHNR and CDR2 is FQNEAQ (reference sequence). The CDR3, as DNA: TGTGCCAGCAGCTTACCGGCACGCAGGAGGACGCAGTATTTT. Its protein is CASSLPARRRTQYF.

This sequence joins TRBV14 and TRBJ2-7; TRBD1 matches 7 bases. Germline trimming cut 7 bases from V and 4 bases from J; bases unmatched to any gene: 13. Germline V lookup: CDR1 SGHDN, CDR2 FVKESK. CDR3 length: 15 residues. For the CDR3, the DNA is TGTGCCAGCAACGACAGGGCCCAATCTCCTTACGAGCAGTACGTC. This translates into CASNDRAQSPYEQYV.

The rearrangement joins TRBV9 to TRBJ2-5; TRBD2 matches at 9 bases. Trimming removed 4 bases from V and 5 bases from J; junction bases left unmatched: 12. Germline loops: CDR1 SGDLS, CDR2 YYNGEE. The CDR3 has 16 amino acids. CDR3: CASSLQAGGLGETQYF. CDR3 sequence (DNA): TGTGCCAGCAGCCTTCAAGCGGGGGGCCTGGGGGAGACCCAGTACTTC. Supplemented by reference TRBV9 and TRBJ2-5, the full variable domain reads DSGVTQTPKHLITATGQRVTLRCSPRSGDLSVYWYQQSLDQGLQFLIQYYNGEERAKGNILERFSAQQFPDLHSELNLSSLELGDSALYFCASSLQAGGLGETQYFGPGTRLLVL.

This chain connects TRBV5-8 to TRBJ1-5; 7 positions match TRBD1. The CDR3 spans 16 residues. V trimming: 4 bases; J trimming: 4 bases; junction bases outside the gene matches: 11. Germline V gene sequence: CDR1 SGHTS, CDR2 YDEGEE. CDR3 sequence (DNA): TGTGCCAGCAGCCAGGATACAGGGGTCGGGAATCAGCCCCAGCATTTT. Translation: CASSQDTGVGNQPQHF.

In DNA, the CDR3 is TGTGCCAGCAGCCGAGGACAGGGGGCGCGCACAGATACGCAGTATTTT. Encoded protein: CASSRGQGARTDTQYF. The chain uses TRBV5-4 and TRBJ2-3; 11 positions match TRBD1. CDR1 is SGHNT and CDR2 is YYREEE in the germline V gene (reference sequence). The CDR3 contains 16 residues. J was trimmed by 1 base and V by 4 bases; bases with no gene match: 5.

Only one count was recorded for this clone. The rearrangement links TRBV24-1 to TRBJ2-3; 9 bases are a match to TRBD2. Germline CDR1 reads KGHDR; CDR2 reads SFDVKD. The CDR3 sequence is 16 residues long. V lost 4 bases, J lost 5 bases, and 9 bases stayed unmatched. The CDR3 loop reads CATSEGSGGSLDTQYF. CDR3 DNA: TGTGCCACCAGTGAGGGGAGCGGGGGGTCTTTAGATACGCAGTATTTT.

This clone was picked up one time. V gene TRBV5-1 combines with J gene TRBJ1-1; tentative D call: TRBD1 (5 bases). Germline CDR1 is SGHRS and CDR2 is YFSETQ. Trimming pared 5 bases from V and 1 base from J, leaving 15 bases between. This CDR3 has 15 residues. CDR3 residues: CASSTDGQGNTEAFF. The CDR3 DNA is TGCGCCAGCAGTACTGATGGCCAGGGGAACACTGAAGCTTTCTTT.

The chain links TRBV5-1 to TRBJ1-1; 7 nucleotides match TRBD1. This CDR3 has 14 amino acids. V shed 4 bases, J shed 2 bases, and the junction held 5 bases outside the gene matches. Germline lookup yields CDR1 SGHRS and CDR2 YFSETQ. This CDR3 is CASSGGQINTEAFF. In nucleotides, the CDR3 is TGCGCCAGCAGCGGGGGACAGATCAACACTGAAGCTTTCTTT.